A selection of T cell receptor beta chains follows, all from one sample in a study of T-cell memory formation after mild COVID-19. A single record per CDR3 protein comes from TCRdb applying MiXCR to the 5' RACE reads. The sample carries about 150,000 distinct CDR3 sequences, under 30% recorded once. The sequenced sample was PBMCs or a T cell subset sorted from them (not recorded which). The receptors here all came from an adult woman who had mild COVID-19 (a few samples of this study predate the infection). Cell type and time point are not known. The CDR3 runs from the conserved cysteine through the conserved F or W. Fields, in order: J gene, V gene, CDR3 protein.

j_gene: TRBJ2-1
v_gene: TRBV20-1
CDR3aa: CSATTGNEQFF

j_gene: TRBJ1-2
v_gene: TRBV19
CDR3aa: CASSRATGGYTF

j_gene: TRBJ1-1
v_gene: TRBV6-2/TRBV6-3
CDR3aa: CASRTSTGVSEAFF

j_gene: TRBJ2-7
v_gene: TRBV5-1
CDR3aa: CASSLVQGLLYEQYF

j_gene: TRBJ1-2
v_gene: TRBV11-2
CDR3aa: CASSSRAPGGYTF

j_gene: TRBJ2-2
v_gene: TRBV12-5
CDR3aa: CASGPDKENTGELFF

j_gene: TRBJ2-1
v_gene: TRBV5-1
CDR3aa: CASSLEWSGLGDEQFF

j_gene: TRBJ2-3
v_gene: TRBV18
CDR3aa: CASSPDERGSTDTQYF

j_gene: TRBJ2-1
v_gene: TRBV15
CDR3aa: CATSSSRARANNEQFF

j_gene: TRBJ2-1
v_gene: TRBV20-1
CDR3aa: CSRKLGNEQFF

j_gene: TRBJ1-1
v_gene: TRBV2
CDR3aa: CASSPRQGGGGTEAFF

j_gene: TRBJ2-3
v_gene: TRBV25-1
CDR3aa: CAIAGGDSDTQYF

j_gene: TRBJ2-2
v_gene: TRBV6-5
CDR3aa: CASSYAAGELFF

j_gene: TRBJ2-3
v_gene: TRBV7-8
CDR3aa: CASSPSGKSTDTQYF

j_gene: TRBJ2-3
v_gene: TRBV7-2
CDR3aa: CASSSVGTDTQYF

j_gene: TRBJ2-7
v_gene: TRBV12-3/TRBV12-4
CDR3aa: CASSSVDGRTGANSYEQYF

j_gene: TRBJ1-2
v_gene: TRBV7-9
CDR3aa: CASSPRQGDGYTF

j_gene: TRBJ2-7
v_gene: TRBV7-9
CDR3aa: CATGDRSYEQYF

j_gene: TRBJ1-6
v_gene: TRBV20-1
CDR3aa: CSARDGDRGYNSPLHF

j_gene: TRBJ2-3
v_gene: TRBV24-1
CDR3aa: CATAWRQGGKDTQYF

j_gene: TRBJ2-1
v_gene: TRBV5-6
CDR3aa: CASSAGRQVYNEQFF

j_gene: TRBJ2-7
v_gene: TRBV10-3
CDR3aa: CAIGPGGYNEQYF

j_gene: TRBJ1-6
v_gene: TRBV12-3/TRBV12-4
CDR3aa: CASSLGYSPLHF

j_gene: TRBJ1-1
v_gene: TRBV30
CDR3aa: CAWSRGIEAFF

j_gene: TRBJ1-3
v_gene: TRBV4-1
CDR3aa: CASSQVIFLGSRSGNTIYF

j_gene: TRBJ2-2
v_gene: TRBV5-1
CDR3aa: CASSLDSGELFF

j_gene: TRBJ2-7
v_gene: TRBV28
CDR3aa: CASDTGALIEGQYF

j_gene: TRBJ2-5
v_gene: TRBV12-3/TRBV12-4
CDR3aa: CASSSPTGQETQYF

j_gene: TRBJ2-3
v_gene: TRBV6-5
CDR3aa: CASSTYRGLGTDTQYF

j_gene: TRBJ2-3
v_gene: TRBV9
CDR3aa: CASSDTDTQYF

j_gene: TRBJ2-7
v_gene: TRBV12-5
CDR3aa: CASGLTGISYEQYF

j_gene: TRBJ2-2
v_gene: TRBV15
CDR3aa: CATSTQTGVGRAGELFF

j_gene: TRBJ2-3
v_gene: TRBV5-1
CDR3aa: CASSLYIDTQYF

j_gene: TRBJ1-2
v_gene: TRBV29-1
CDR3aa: CSGETGEDLGGYTF

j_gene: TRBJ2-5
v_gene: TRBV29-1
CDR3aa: CSVLYGVGETQYF

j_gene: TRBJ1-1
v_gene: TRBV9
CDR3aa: CASSGQGITEAFF

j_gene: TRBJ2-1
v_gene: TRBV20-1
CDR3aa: CSARASLVPGGGPNEQFF

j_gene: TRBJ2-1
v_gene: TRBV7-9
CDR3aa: CASSGGLAGGEQFF

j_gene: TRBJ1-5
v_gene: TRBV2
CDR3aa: CASRAGERAQPQHF

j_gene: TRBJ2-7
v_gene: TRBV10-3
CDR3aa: CAISDGQGPSYEQYF

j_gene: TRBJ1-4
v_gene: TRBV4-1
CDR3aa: CASSLGQGSEKLFF

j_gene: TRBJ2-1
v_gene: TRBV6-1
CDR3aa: CASSVSQGVSYNEQFF

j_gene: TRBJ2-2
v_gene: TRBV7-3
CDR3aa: CAVEMAGELFF

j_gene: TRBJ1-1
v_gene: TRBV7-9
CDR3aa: CASSLARDGEAFF

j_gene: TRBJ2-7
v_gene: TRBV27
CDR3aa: CASSYQQVSEQYF

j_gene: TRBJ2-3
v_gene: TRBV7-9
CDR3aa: CASSPGLAGADTQYF

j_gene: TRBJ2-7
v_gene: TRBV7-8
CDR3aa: CASSLSPRGGEQYF

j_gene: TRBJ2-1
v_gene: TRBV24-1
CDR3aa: CATSDLGQQGGSYNEQFF

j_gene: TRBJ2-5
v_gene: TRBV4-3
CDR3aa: CASSQEREDETQYF

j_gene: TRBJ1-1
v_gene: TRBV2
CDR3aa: CASSVGPNPNTEAFF

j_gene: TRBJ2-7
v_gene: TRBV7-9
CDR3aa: CASSPLRDSGYEQYF

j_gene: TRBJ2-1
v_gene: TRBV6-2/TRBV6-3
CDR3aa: CASSSVTSRHYNEQFF

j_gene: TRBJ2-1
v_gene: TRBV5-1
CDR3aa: CASIPPLGNNEQFF

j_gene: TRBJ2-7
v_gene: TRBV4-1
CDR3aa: CASSHLQINYEPRTYEQYF

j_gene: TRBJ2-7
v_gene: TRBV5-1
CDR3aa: CASRTTGFYEQYF

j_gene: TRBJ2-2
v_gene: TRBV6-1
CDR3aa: CATPTSPGELFF

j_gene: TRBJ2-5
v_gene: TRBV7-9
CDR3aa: CASSLAGFQETQYF

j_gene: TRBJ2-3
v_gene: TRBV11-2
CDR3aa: CASSLVREADTQYF

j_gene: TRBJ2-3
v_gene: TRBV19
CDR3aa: CASSSRDTGQDTQYF